This T cell receptor (beta chain) was recovered during a study of CD8+ T cells in alopecia areata. Germline loops: CDR1 SGHVS, CDR2 FNYEAQ. V was shortened by 2 bases and J by 4 bases, with 12 bases between the two germline ends. CDR3 size: 15 residues. As regards this clone: Its antigen is unidentified.

Following extraction, RNA underwent reverse transcription to cDNA, which served as the sequencing template. The assay was immunoSEQ multiplex PCR, and TCRdb's table has in-frame clones only and misses some. This sample has about 200,000 clones, with about 56% found just once. Whole-study findings and limits: Across lesional scalp, and particularly alopecia totalis/universalis, clonality surpassed that of normal scalp. Unlike in mice, where it was clearer, TCR sharing across patients was less clear, possibly HLA-related.

The chain carries TRBV7-6 and TRBJ2-1; TRBD2 is a possible D gene (6 bases). Source material: CD8+ T cells sorted from blood. The source is a human donor in good health. CDR3 DNA sequence: TGTGCCAGCAGCTTAAAAGGGGACTCGTACAATGAGCAGTTCTTC. Translating gives CASSLKGDSYNEQFF.